This T cell receptor beta chain derives from a study of ipilimumab plus nivolumab after autologous stem cell transplantation. Study details: The DLBCL group included primary refractory and relapsed cases. Regarding the study as a whole: Per the authors, repertoire, Treg and microbiota data justify further study.

Patients got ipilimumab 1 mg/kg beginning 14 to 28 days post-transplant. Patients got 3 mg/kg IV nivolumab weeks 1, 4, 7, 10, then biweekly through week 26. V lost 0 bases, J lost 7 bases, and 12 bases lay in between. The CDR3 consists of 14 residues. The germline gives CDR1 LGHNA, CDR2 YNFKEQ. This clone was counted ten times or more. The antigen remains unidentified. Method: immunoSEQ multiplex PCR; TCRdb's copy keeps in-frame clones and lacks some. The sample holds approximately 17,000 clones, approximately 71% seen once. This sample comprised PBMCs, obtained in a trial of ipilimumab plus nivolumab as post-transplant consolidation. This TCR came from a male donor with diffuse large B-cell lymphoma. The gene calls are TRBV4-2 and TRBJ1-1; D perhaps matches TRBD1 (5 bases). This chain's CDR3 is CASSQDKGHGEAFF. The CDR3 DNA follows: TGTGCCAGCAGCCAAGATAAGGGGCATGGTGAAGCTTTCTTT.